The 26 T cell receptor beta chains given below trace back to one sample, sequenced in a study of CD8 T cells in ankylosing spondylitis. MiXCR, run by TCRdb on the 5' RACE reads, gives a single entry per CDR3 protein. This repertoire shows under 300,000 distinct CDR3 sequences, 10% to 13% found once; its top ten account for 2.6%. The sample taken for sequencing was blood, either unsorted or a sorted T cell fraction (not recorded which). The receptors derive from a male donor with ankylosing spondylitis or in good health (not recorded which).

This clonotype was found a few times. J is TRBJ1-3 and V is TRBV30, with D hard to call. The CDR3 is made up of 12 amino acids. Germline V gene data show CDR1 as GTSNPN and CDR2 as SVGIG (reference sequence). CDR3 in amino acids: CAAREHGNTIYF. CDR3 bases: TGTGCTGCGAGGGAGCACGGAAACACCATATATTTT.

This clonotype was counted at least ten times. The chain joins TRBV29-1 to TRBJ1-4; no reliable D call. Germline V gene lookup returns CDR1 SQVTM and CDR2 ANQGSEA. The CDR3 has 14 residues. V was clipped by 1 base and J by 3 bases, with 9 bases between them. The CDR3: CSVEGRSSNEKLFF. As DNA, the CDR3 is TGCAGCGTTGAAGGCCGGTCCTCTAATGAAAAACTGTTTTTT.

This clonotype was counted ten times or more. The chain links TRBV5-6 to TRBJ2-3; 10 bases match TRBD2. The CDR3 totals 15 residues. V shed 0 bases, J shed 6 bases, and the junction held 4 bases outside the gene matches. Germline assignment: CDR1 SGHDT and CDR2 YYEEEE. The CDR3 nucleotides read TGTGCCAGCAGCTTGGTGGCTAGCGGGAGCGATACGCAGTATTTT. Translated, it gives CASSLVASGSDTQYF. The whole variable domain, filled in from reference TRBV5-6 and TRBJ2-3, reads DAGVTQSPTHLIKTRGQQVTLRCSPKSGHDTVSWYQQALGQGPQFIFQYYEEEERQRGNFPDRFSGHQFPNYSSELNVNALLLGDSALYLCASSLVASGSDTQYFGPGTRLTVL.

The rearrangement links TRBV7-9 to TRBJ1-1; D unclear. The CDR3 is made up of 11 amino acids. V was trimmed by 5 bases and J by 7 bases, leaving 8 bases between them. Germline values: CDR1 SEHNR, CDR2 FQNEAQ (reference sequence). CDR3 in amino acids: CASSRDGEAFF. The CDR3 DNA reads as TGTGCCAGCAGCCGTGACGGTGAAGCTTTCTTT.

This clonotype was seen a few times. This rearrangement joins TRBV30 to TRBJ2-7; 7 bases map to TRBD1. Germline CDR1 GTSNPN, CDR2 SVGIG (reference sequence). The CDR3 has 11 amino acids. V shed 5 bases and J 6 bases; nucleotides not matched to a gene: 4. The CDR3 region is CAWDRETEQYF. The CDR3 DNA reads TGTGCCTGGGACAGGGAAACCGAGCAGTACTTC.

For this clonotype: A much larger clone differs by one base, so this may be a read error. The V call is TRBV9, the J call TRBJ2-6; no definite D call. This CDR3 has 13 residues. V was cut by 1 base and J by 1 base, with 0 bases left in between. Germline CDR1 SGDLS, CDR2 YYNGEE. The CDR3: CASSVSGANVLTF. DNA for the CDR3: TGTGCCAGCAGCGTATCTGGGGCCAACGTCCTGACTTTC.

The sample holds a few counts of this clonotype. This chain joins TRBV9 and TRBJ2-4, with TRBD1 as a possible D gene (6 bases). Germline CDR1 is SGDLS and CDR2 is YYNGEE. The CDR3 loop spans 14 amino acids. V shed 4 bases and J shed 8 bases, with 16 bases lying between them. The CDR3 bases are TGTGCCAGCAGCCCAGGACAGCCTGAGGACATTCAGTACTTC. Translation: CASSPGQPEDIQYF.

Ten or more counts support this clonotype. The rearrangement links TRBV20-1 to TRBJ1-1, with TRBD1 identical over 11 bases. Germline loops: CDR1 DFQATT, CDR2 SNEGSKA (reference sequence). The V gene end was trimmed by 5 bases and the J gene end by 0 bases; junction bases not matched to a gene: 11. CDR3 size: 17 residues. The CDR3, as DNA: TGCAGTGCTCCGTGGACGGACAGGGGGCGGATGAACACTGAAGCTTTCTTT. It is translated as CSAPWTDRGRMNTEAFF.

The chain is built from TRBV4-1 and TRBJ2-3; 13 bases are shared with TRBD2. With V trimmed by 1 base and J by 3 bases, 10 bases remained unmatched. CDR3 length: 19 residues. Germline loops: CDR1 MGHRA, CDR2 YSYEKL. The CDR3 is CASSQAWTRTSGRTDTQYF. The CDR3 bases are TGCGCCAGCAGCCAAGCGTGGACACGGACTAGCGGGAGAACAGATACGCAGTATTTT.

This chain joins TRBV6-4 and TRBJ1-6; weak D call: TRBD1 (6 bases). Trimming cost V 8 bases and J 6 bases, with 20 bases left between them. The CDR3 is 16 amino acids. Per the germline V gene, CDR1 is MRHNA and CDR2 is SNTAGT. As DNA, the CDR3 is TGTGCCAGCCACCAGGGGCTTAAGGGGTCTAATTCACCCCTCCACTTT. This encodes CASHQGLKGSNSPLHF.

This clonotype was observed a single time. Mismatch with germline at one junction end may stem from a read error. The rearrangement links TRBV2 to TRBJ1-2; 8 nucleotides align to TRBD1. CDR1 is SNHLY and CDR2 is FYNNEI in the germline V gene. CDR3 length: 12 residues. CDR3 sequence reads: CIGGQGAYGYTF. As DNA, the CDR3 is TGCATAGGAGGGCAGGGGGCTTATGGCTACACCTTC.

Ten or more counts support this clonotype. The rearrangement joins TRBV19 to TRBJ2-5, with TRBD1 matching over 7 bases. The germline V gene has CDR1 LNHDA and CDR2 SQIVND (reference sequence). Trimming removed 3 bases from V and 2 bases from J; junction bases left unmatched: 3. The CDR3 is 14 residues long. The CDR3 reads CASSIPGQQETQYF. CDR3 bases: TGTGCCAGTAGTATCCCGGGACAGCAAGAGACCCAGTACTTC.

This clonotype was seen many times. This rearrangement joins TRBV28 to TRBJ2-7, with a possible D match to TRBD2 (6 bases). This CDR3 has 14 amino acids. V lost 1 base and J 3 bases, leaving 10 bases between the germline ends. Germline V gives CDR1 MDHEN, CDR2 SYDVKM. CDR3 nucleotides: TGTGCCAGCAGTTTATTCGGGGGAGGCTACGAGCAGTACTTC. It codes for CASSLFGGGYEQYF.

There are many counts of this clonotype. This sequence joins TRBV20-1 and TRBJ2-3; no reliable D call. The CDR3 is made up of 10 amino acids. Trimming took 6 bases from V and 7 from J, leaving 8 bases between them. The germline CDR1 and CDR2 sequences are DFQATT and SNEGSKA (reference sequence). CDR3 bases: TGCAGTGCAACGACTCATACGCAGTATTTT. This codes for CSATTHTQYF.

The sample holds many counts of this clonotype. The genes are TRBV20-1 and TRBJ1-1, with a possible D match to TRBD1 (5 bases). V shed 1 base and J shed 6 bases, with 15 bases lying between them. Germline V gene data show CDR1 as DFQATT and CDR2 as SNEGSKA (reference sequence). CDR3 length equals 14 residues. The CDR3 loop reads CSARGGTYGPEAFF. DNA of the CDR3: TGCAGTGCTAGAGGGGGGACTTACGGGCCTGAAGCTTTCTTT.

In its sample, this clonotype was seen many times. The J gene is TRBJ2-5, the V gene TRBV3-1; 7 positions agree with TRBD1. The CDR3 length is 16 residues. Germline loops: CDR1 LGHDT, CDR2 YNNKEL (reference sequence). The J segment lost 2 bases and the V segment lost 4 bases, leaving 10 bases of the junction unmatched. In DNA, the CDR3 is TGTGCCAGCAGCCGATATGGGACAGCAGGGCAAGAGACCCAGTACTTC. This encodes CASSRYGTAGQETQYF.

The rearrangement joins TRBV10-3 to TRBJ1-2; 9 bases are a match to TRBD1. The germline CDR1 and CDR2 sequences are ENHRY and SYGVKD. Unmatched junction bases numbered 9, after V lost 5 bases and J lost 8 bases. This CDR3 has 14 residues. The DNA for the CDR3 is TGTGCCATCAGTCTGGGACAGGGAAAGAGCGGCTACACCTTC. It encodes CAISLGQGKSGYTF.

This clonotype was counted a few times. The chain couples TRBV3-1 to TRBJ2-7, with D unresolved. The CDR3 consists of 11 residues. The germline V gene has CDR1 LGHDT and CDR2 YNNKEL (reference sequence). V lost 8 bases and J 3 bases, leaving 8 bases between the germline ends. CDR3 region: CASGYSYEQYF. The CDR3, as DNA: TGTGCCAGCGGCTACAGCTACGAGCAGTACTTC.

Only a few counts were recorded for this clonotype. The CDR3 DNA sequence: TGTGCCAGCAGGAGGGACAGGGACACCGGGGAGCTGTTTTTT. It yields the protein CASRRDRDTGELFF. The gene calls are TRBV12-3 or TRBV12-4 and TRBJ2-2, with 9 bases identical to TRBD1. This CDR3 has 14 amino acids. The J segment lost 3 bases and the V segment lost 6 bases, leaving 2 bases of the junction unmatched.

This clonotype has at least ten counts. The chain recombines TRBV12-3 or TRBV12-4 with TRBJ2-7, with D possibly being TRBD2 (7 bases). The CDR3 extends over 15 amino acids. Between the trimmed V and J ends, which lost 6 bases and 2 bases, there was a span of 17 bases. CDR3 coding DNA: TGTGCCAGCAGCCTTAGGGGGGGGGGGACCTACGAGCAGTACTTC. The encoded protein is CASSLRGGGTYEQYF.

This clonotype was picked up many times. This chain links TRBV5-1 with TRBJ2-7, with 10 nucleotides matching TRBD1. V shed 1 base and J 8 bases; nucleotides not matched to a gene: 12. This CDR3 region has 16 residues. Germline CDR1 reads SGHRS; CDR2 reads YFSETQ. The CDR3 loop is CASSLLNNDRGQKQYF. The CDR3 DNA is TGCGCCAGCAGCTTGCTTAATAACGACAGGGGGCAAAAGCAGTACTTC.

This clonotype was observed at least ten times. This chain links TRBV12-3 or TRBV12-4 with TRBJ1-2, with unresolved D. V was trimmed by 3 bases and J by 0 bases, leaving 11 bases between them. The CDR3 contains 15 residues. The DNA for the CDR3 is TGTGCCAGCAGTTTTGCATTGAACTCTAACTATGGCTACACCTTC. As protein: CASSFALNSNYGYTF.

CDR3 protein: CASSSYESRKLFF. As DNA, the CDR3 is TGCGCCAGCAGCTCTTACGAATCGAGAAAACTGTTTTTT. J is TRBJ1-4 and V is TRBV5-1; no clear D gene. This CDR3 comprises 13 residues. Trimming left V 3 bases short and J 10 bases short, with 13 bases between. Germline CDR1 is SGHRS and CDR2 is YFSETQ.

V is TRBV20-1 and J is TRBJ2-1, with a weak D call TRBD2 (6 bases). CDR3 length equals 16 residues. In germline, CDR1 is DFQATT, CDR2 SNEGSKA (reference sequence). V lost 3 bases and J 4 bases, leaving 19 bases between the germline ends. DNA of the CDR3: TGCAGTGCTAGGCCCCCCTATGGCGGGATGTACAATGAGCAGTTCTTC. Encoded protein: CSARPPYGGMYNEQFF.

This clonotype was observed many times. The chain carries TRBV7-6 and TRBJ1-6; D ambiguous. CDR3 length: 18 residues. Germline V gene lookup returns CDR1 SGHVS and CDR2 FNYEAQ. The germline V and J ends were trimmed by 1 base and 5 bases, with 18 bases remaining between them. The CDR3 nucleotides are TGTGCCAGCAGCTTAGAGGTGGGAGCGGAATCCCATAATTCACCCCTCCACTTT. It is translated as CASSLEVGAESHNSPLHF.

The rearrangement joins TRBV7-9 to TRBJ2-5; 11 bases are shared with TRBD1. The CDR3 is made up of 14 amino acids. Germline V lookup: CDR1 SEHNR, CDR2 FQNEAQ (reference sequence). The ends lost 5 bases at V and 6 bases at J; junction bases unmatched: 5. CDR3 DNA sequence: TGTGCCAGCAGCCCAGGACAGGGGGCCCAGACCCAGTACTTC. It is translated as CASSPGQGAQTQYF.